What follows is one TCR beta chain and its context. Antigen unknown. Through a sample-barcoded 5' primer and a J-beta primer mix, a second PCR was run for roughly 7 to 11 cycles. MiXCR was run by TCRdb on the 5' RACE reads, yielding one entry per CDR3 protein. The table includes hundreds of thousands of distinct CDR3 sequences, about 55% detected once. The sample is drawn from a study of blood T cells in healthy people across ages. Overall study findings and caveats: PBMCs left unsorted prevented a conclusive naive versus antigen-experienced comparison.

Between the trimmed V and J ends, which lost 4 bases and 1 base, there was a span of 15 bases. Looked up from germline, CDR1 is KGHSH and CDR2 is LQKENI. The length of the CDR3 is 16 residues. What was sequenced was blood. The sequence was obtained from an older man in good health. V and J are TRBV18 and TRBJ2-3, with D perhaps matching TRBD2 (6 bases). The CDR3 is CASSLNRRGGTDTQYF. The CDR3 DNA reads TGTGCCAGCTCACTAAACCGGAGGGGAGGCACAGATACGCAGTATTTT.